The 30 T cell receptor beta chains below come from one sample, sequenced in a study of T cell responses to AZD1222 COVID-19 vaccine. Assay used: immunoSEQ multiplex PCR; TCRdb lists only in-frame clones, some missing. The sample lists some 120,000 clones, about 90% occurring once. The specimen comprised peripheral blood, sampled on day 0 of MenACWY control vaccination. These receptors came from an adult in good health.

The chain links TRBV7-3 to TRBJ2-7; the D gene could be TRBD1 or TRBD2 (6 bases each). The CDR3 extends over 16 amino acids. The V gene lost 0 bases and the J gene lost 5 bases, with 17 bases spanning the gap. From germline, CDR1 is SGHTA and CDR2 FQGTGA. This chain's CDR3 is CASSLTISSGEDEQYF. DNA of the CDR3: TGTGCCAGCAGCTTAACAATTTCTTCAGGGGAGGACGAGCAGTACTTC.

This rearrangement joins TRBV5-4 to TRBJ2-7; TRBD1 aligns across 10 bases. The germline V gene has CDR1 SGHNT and CDR2 YYREEE (reference sequence). With V trimmed by 4 bases and J by 5 bases, 12 bases remained unmatched. The CDR3 contains 16 residues. DNA of the CDR3: TGTGCCAGCAGCCTACCTTGGGGACAGGGGATCAACGAGCAGTACTTC. Its translation is CASSLPWGQGINEQYF.

This clone occurred a few times. The V and J genes are TRBV24-1 and TRBJ1-5; the D gene is possibly TRBD1 (6 bases). CDR1 is KGHDR and CDR2 is SFDVKD in the germline V gene. V was clipped by 4 bases and J by 4 bases, with 13 bases between them. The CDR3 sequence is 15 residues long. The CDR3 loop is CATSDTQGWNQPQHF. CDR3 DNA sequence: TGTGCCACCAGTGACACACAGGGATGGAATCAGCCCCAGCATTTT.

The chain recombines TRBV28 with TRBJ1-2; D remains ambiguous. Germline V lookup: CDR1 MDHEN, CDR2 SYDVKM. CDR3 length: 14 amino acids. The V and J ends lost 6 bases and 0 bases respectively, with 11 bases between them. This chain's CDR3 is CASRESGANYGYTF. Here the CDR3 DNA reads TGTGCCAGCAGGGAATCGGGAGCTAACTATGGCTACACCTTC.

V usage is TRBV9 and J usage is TRBJ2-6, with D possibly being TRBD1 (5 bases). The CDR3 runs to 14 residues. CDR1 SGDLS and CDR2 YYNGEE come from the germline V gene. V lost 7 bases and J 0 bases, leaving 8 bases between the germline ends. The CDR3 bases are TGTGCCAGCGACAGAAGCTCTGGGGCCAACGTCCTGACTTTC. Its protein product is CASDRSSGANVLTF.

This clone was seen just once. The CDR3 region has the DNA TGTGCCAGCAGTGAAGCAGCCACGGACAGGGCGAACTACAATGAGCAGTTCTTC. Its translation is CASSEAATDRANYNEQFF. The V and J genes are TRBV2 and TRBJ2-1, with 8 nucleotides matching TRBD1. This CDR3 region has 18 residues. Germline V gene lookup returns CDR1 SNHLY and CDR2 FYNNEI. The V segment lost 0 bases and the J segment 3 bases; nucleotides outside the gene matches: 10.

The genes are TRBV28 and TRBJ2-3; tentatively, D is TRBD2 (5 bases). V shed 7 bases and J shed 6 bases, with 14 bases lying between them. This CDR3 comprises 13 residues. Per the germline V gene, CDR1 is MDHEN and CDR2 is SYDVKM. CDR3 DNA: TGTGCCAGCATCCCCCTGGGCGGGGATACGCAGTATTTT. Translated, it gives CASIPLGGDTQYF.

This clone showed up just once. The rearrangement joins TRBV28 to TRBJ2-7; TRBD2 matches 10 bases. This CDR3 spans 13 amino acids. The ends lost 8 bases at V and 4 bases at J; junction bases unmatched: 5. The germline CDR1 and CDR2 sequences are MDHEN and SYDVKM. CDR3 region: CASGTSGMYEQYF. CDR3 coding DNA: TGTGCCAGCGGTACTAGCGGGATGTACGAGCAGTACTTC.

V usage is TRBV7-3 and J usage is TRBJ2-2; 9 nucleotides align to TRBD2. The CDR3 loop spans 16 amino acids. The V and J ends lost 2 bases and 2 bases, in that order; junction bases with no gene match: 3. CDR1 and CDR2 from the germline V gene are SGHTA and FQGTGA. The CDR3 loop is CASSLGLAGNTGELFF. In nucleotides, the CDR3 is TGTGCCAGCAGCTTAGGGCTAGCGGGAAACACCGGGGAGCTGTTTTTT.

The V gene is TRBV30, the J gene TRBJ2-1; 11 bases map to TRBD2. Germline V gives CDR1 GTSNPN, CDR2 SVGIG (reference sequence). This CDR3 has 18 residues. With V trimmed by 6 bases and J by 4 bases, 17 bases remained unmatched. The CDR3 sequence is CACNSQTSGSRPYNEQFF. DNA for the CDR3: TGTGCCTGCAACTCCCAAACTAGCGGGAGTCGCCCATACAATGAGCAGTTCTTC.

The V and J genes are TRBV6-5 and TRBJ1-2; D is undetermined. Between the trimmed V and J ends, which lost 8 bases and 3 bases, there was a span of 19 bases. The CDR3 sequence is 15 residues long. Germline values: CDR1 MNHEY, CDR2 SVGAGI. The CDR3 bases are TGTGCCAGCTCCCTATTGAGGAACCTTTACTATGGCTACACCTTC. Protein product: CASSLLRNLYYGYTF.

V and J are TRBV4-1 and TRBJ1-6; D not certain. Germline values: CDR1 MGHRA, CDR2 YSYEKL. The V and J ends lost 0 bases and 7 bases respectively, with 10 bases between them. The length of the CDR3 is 15 residues. CDR3 DNA: TGCGCCAGCAGCCAAGATCAATTGCGGAATTCACCCCTCCACTTT. It translates to CASSQDQLRNSPLHF.

The V gene is TRBV12-3 or TRBV12-4, the J gene TRBJ2-3, with D uncertain. This CDR3 region has 13 residues. V was cut by 5 bases and J by 8 bases, with 14 bases left in between. The CDR3 DNA sequence: TGTGCCAGCAGTGTTGGAGCCTTAGCTACGCAGTATTTT. This sequence encodes CASSVGALATQYF.

This chain links TRBV9 with TRBJ2-7; no firm D call. Per the germline V gene, CDR1 is SGDLS and CDR2 is YYNGEE. The germline V and J ends were trimmed by 0 bases and 9 bases, with 13 bases remaining between them. This CDR3 has 13 amino acids. The CDR3 DNA reads TGTGCCAGCAGCGTAGAGGATAGGGCTGTGCAGTACTTC. Translated: CASSVEDRAVQYF.

This clone occurred a few times. The chain is built from TRBV5-1 and TRBJ2-5; 7 bases match TRBD1. The CDR3 contains 14 residues. With V trimmed by 2 bases and J by 1 base, 2 bases remained unmatched. Looked up from germline, CDR1 is SGHRS and CDR2 is YFSETQ. The CDR3 sequence is CASSLGDSQETQYF. CDR3 DNA: TGCGCCAGCAGCTTAGGGGACAGCCAAGAGACCCAGTACTTC.

The V and J genes are TRBV7-9 and TRBJ2-5; no reliable D call. V lost 5 bases, J lost 5 bases, and 12 bases lay in between. The V gene's germline CDR1 is SEHNR and CDR2 FQNEAQ (reference sequence). The CDR3 covers 13 residues. CDR3 amino acids: CASSPEGAETQYF. CDR3 bases: TGTGCCAGCAGCCCCGAAGGAGCCGAGACCCAGTACTTC. Filled out from reference TRBV7-9 and TRBJ2-5, the complete variable domain reads DTGVSQNPRHKITKRGQNVTFRCDPISEHNRLYWYRQTLGQGPEFLTYFQNEAQLEKSRLLSDRFSAERPKGSFSTLEIQRTEQGDSAMYLCASSPEGAETQYFGPGTRLLVL.

The chain links TRBV21-1 to TRBJ2-7. TRBV21-1 is listed as a pseudogene. The CDR3 has 17 amino acids. The CDR3 protein is CASSKVITDGRSYEQYF. CDR3 bases: TGTGCCAGCAGCAAAGTAATAACAGACGGGCGCTCCTACGAGCAGTACTTC.

The chain joins TRBV5-1 to TRBJ2-7, with 9 bases identical to TRBD1. This CDR3 has 14 amino acids. Germline lookup yields CDR1 SGHRS and CDR2 YFSETQ. V lost 0 bases and J lost 4; bases outside the gene matches: 2. The CDR3 protein is CASSLGQGGYEQYF. CDR3 DNA: TGCGCCAGCAGCTTGGGACAGGGGGGATACGAGCAGTACTTC.

The chain links TRBV14 to TRBJ2-7; D unresolved. The germline V gene encodes CDR1 SGHDN and CDR2 FVKESK. The ends were cut back, 6 bases at V and 5 bases at J, with 14 bases in the middle. This CDR3 has 13 amino acids. The CDR3 region has the DNA TGTGCCAGCAGGGAGCGTACCGTGGACGAGCAGTACTTC. Translation gives CASRERTVDEQYF.

There are a few counts of this clone. This chain links TRBV25-1 with TRBJ1-1; unclear D gene. CDR1 and CDR2 (germline): MGHDK, SYGVNS. CDR3 length: 14 amino acids. Trimming shortened V by 4 bases and J by 8 bases, and 17 bases separated the two germline ends. CDR3 loop: CASSGSNTDSEAFF. The CDR3 bases are TGTGCCAGCAGTGGGAGCAACACGGACTCCGAAGCTTTCTTT.

The rearrangement joins TRBV5-1 to TRBJ2-2; 7 bases match TRBD2. Germline V gene data show CDR1 as SGHRS and CDR2 as YFSETQ. CDR3 length: 16 amino acids. J lost 1 base, V lost 0 bases, and 3 bases had no gene match. DNA for the CDR3: TGCGCCAGCAGCTTGGGAGCGGGACGGAACACCGGGGAGCTGTTTTTT. Encoded protein: CASSLGAGRNTGELFF.

The chain employs TRBV2 and TRBJ2-7; no firm D call. Germline-derived CDR1 and CDR2 are SNHLY and FYNNEI. Trimming removed 1 base at V and 1 base at J, with 11 bases between. The CDR3 extends over 15 amino acids. The CDR3 reads CASSEDTYLSYEQYF. The CDR3 DNA reads TGTGCCAGCAGTGAAGATACATACCTTTCCTACGAGCAGTACTTC.

J is TRBJ2-1 and V is TRBV25-1; no reliable D call. CDR1 MGHDK and CDR2 SYGVNS come from the germline V gene. This CDR3 comprises 18 residues. Trimming stripped 4 bases from V and 0 bases from J, with 19 bases between. CDR3 DNA sequence: TGTGCCAGCAGTGGACTGTATATCGGCCCGAGCTCCTACAATGAGCAGTTCTTC. It yields the protein CASSGLYIGPSSYNEQFF.

The gene calls are TRBV19 and TRBJ2-7; the D gene is possibly TRBD1 (5 bases). V was cut by 6 bases and J by 0 bases, with 9 bases left in between. The CDR3 spans 13 residues. Germline V CDR1 and CDR2: LNHDA, SQIVND (reference sequence). The CDR3 here is CASSRVYSYEQYF. The DNA of the CDR3 is TGTGCCAGTAGCAGGGTCTACTCCTACGAGCAGTACTTC.

V and J are TRBV2 and TRBJ2-2; possibly TRBD1 for D (5 bases). The CDR3 contains 14 residues. Deletions cut 6 bases from V and 9 bases from J, with 17 bases between. Germline CDR1 SNHLY, CDR2 FYNNEI. The CDR3 DNA is TGTGCCAGCAGCCAGACTCTAGGGGCCCGGGAGCTGTTTTTT. It is translated as CASSQTLGARELFF.

This clone was seen a few times. This rearrangement joins TRBV10-1 to TRBJ1-5; TRBD1 aligns across 7 bases. CDR3 length equals 13 residues. The trim removed 5 bases at V and 4 bases at J, leaving 2 bases unmatched. The germline V gene has CDR1 WNHNN and CDR2 SYGVQD (reference sequence). The CDR3 DNA is TGCGCCAGCAGTACGGACAGGAATCAGCCCCAGCATTTT. Protein: CASSTDRNQPQHF.

V usage is TRBV7-9 and J usage is TRBJ2-7; possible D gene TRBD1, 6 bases. The CDR3 extends over 15 amino acids. Germline CDR1 and CDR2: SEHNR and FQNEAQ (reference sequence). Between the trimmed V and J ends, which lost 2 bases and 2 bases, there was a span of 13 bases. CDR3 nucleotide sequence: TGTGCCAGCAGCTTATCAACAGGGATCCCCTACGAGCAGTACTTC. Translating it yields CASSLSTGIPYEQYF.

The chain is built from TRBV9 and TRBJ1-4; D not certain. This CDR3 spans 13 amino acids. Trimming pared 3 bases from V and 8 bases from J, leaving 11 bases between. The V gene's germline CDR1 is SGDLS and CDR2 YYNGEE. The CDR3 reads CASSAGWGEKLFF. The CDR3 bases are TGTGCCAGCAGCGCCGGGTGGGGAGAAAAACTGTTTTTT.

This chain links TRBV6-5 with TRBJ1-2, with 8 bases matching TRBD1. CDR1 MNHEY and CDR2 SVGAGI come from the germline V gene. V lost 5 bases to trimming and J lost 7 bases; unmatched junction nucleotides: 12. CDR3 length: 15 residues. The DNA of the CDR3 is TGTGCCAGCAGTCCCGCCCTTGACAGGGGCAGTGGCTACACCTTC. Translation gives CASSPALDRGSGYTF.

The chain has TRBV6-5 and TRBJ1-2; no reliable D call. The germline gives CDR1 MNHEY, CDR2 SVGAGI. V was clipped by 8 bases and J by 14 bases, with 15 bases between them. The CDR3 runs to 10 residues. The CDR3 DNA sequence: TGTGCCAGCGGATACAGACTCCCAACCTTC. Translation gives CASGYRLPTF.